Listed here are 5 T cell receptor beta chains from one sample, sequenced in a study of beta chain features in type 1 diabetes. cDNA synthesis used the whole RNA isolate, giving expressed TCRB sequences. Clones were read by immunoSEQ multiplex PCR, and TCRdb kept only the in-frame ones, dropping some. This table has 350,000 or so clones, about 18% appearing once. Sequenced material: naive CD4+ T cells from blood. The receptor source for this set is a woman aged 18-30 years in good health.

This clone was seen a handful of times. The chain uses TRBV5-1 and TRBJ2-7, with D tentatively TRBD1 (5 bases). V dropped 3 bases and J dropped 5 bases, with 18 bases sitting between them. The CDR3 totals 15 residues. In germline, CDR1 is SGHRS, CDR2 YFSETQ. CDR3 region: CASSSGMGLRNEQYF. CDR3 coding DNA: TGCGCCAGCAGCTCTGGCATGGGGCTCAGGAACGAGCAGTACTTC.

This clone was picked up a small number of times. The gene calls are TRBV4-1 and TRBJ1-5; the match to TRBD1 covers 7 bases. Trimming removed 4 bases from V and 4 bases from J; junction bases left unmatched: 13. Germline loops: CDR1 MGHRA, CDR2 YSYEKL. This CDR3 has 17 residues. CDR3 DNA: TGCGCCAGCAGCCCTTTAAGTGGGACAGCCATTAATCAGCCCCAGCATTTT. Protein product: CASSPLSGTAINQPQHF.

This chain uses TRBV7-6 with TRBJ1-4, with 8 bases identical to TRBD1. V was pared by 5 bases and J by 3 bases, with 5 bases of the junction left unmatched. The CDR3 extends over 15 amino acids. CDR1 SGHVS and CDR2 FNYEAQ come from the germline V gene. In DNA, the CDR3 is TGTGCCAGCAGCGCCCAGGGGGCGGCTAATGAAAAACTGTTTTTT. Translated, it gives CASSAQGAANEKLFF.

This clone was recorded a few times. The gene calls are TRBV30 and TRBJ2-7, with unresolved D. With 1 base removed from V and 0 bases from J, the gap between germline ends came to 7 bases. Germline assignment: CDR1 GTSNPN and CDR2 SVGIG (reference sequence). The CDR3 consists of 13 residues. CDR3 residues: CAWSGASSYEQYF. The CDR3 bases are TGTGCCTGGAGTGGGGCGAGCTCCTACGAGCAGTACTTC.

This clone was seen only a few times. The J gene is TRBJ2-5, the V gene TRBV30, with D perhaps TRBD1 (6 bases). This CDR3 has 13 amino acids. The germline gives CDR1 GTSNPN, CDR2 SVGIG (reference sequence). Trimming stripped 0 bases from V and 6 bases from J, with 11 bases between. CDR3 nucleotide sequence: TGTGCCTGGAGTGTAGGGGGTCCAAAGACCCAGTACTTC. Translating gives CAWSVGGPKTQYF.